This T cell receptor (beta chain) is from a study of T cells in Graves' hyperthyroidism and ophthalmopathy. With a duration under 2 months, the hyperthyroidism was newly diagnosed in patients aged 18 to 65. Orbital computed tomography and thyroid ultrasound, together with serum TRAb and thyroxine and clinical symptoms, were used for diagnoses. This clonotype was detected many times. TCR beta CDR3 region amplification was performed from RNA transcripts. A first-round RT-PCR of the TCR CDR3 used the HTBI primer set. Using its own MiXCR run on the multiplex PCR reads, TCRdb lists one record per CDR3 protein. Here the sample spans a few hundred thousand distinct CDR3 sequences, approximately 20% being singletons. Trimming cost V 4 bases and J 3 bases, with 13 bases left between them. Germline CDR1 is DFQATT and CDR2 is SNEGSKA (reference sequence). This CDR3 is 14 amino acids long.

The chain has TRBV20-1 and TRBJ1-5, with a possible D match to TRBD1 (5 bases). The clonotype originates from a woman aged 18-29 years with Graves' hyperthyroidism. Material: blood. The CDR3 reads CSATVGGNNQPQHF. Here the CDR3 DNA reads TGCAGTGCTACCGTCGGGGGGAACAATCAGCCCCAGCATTTT.